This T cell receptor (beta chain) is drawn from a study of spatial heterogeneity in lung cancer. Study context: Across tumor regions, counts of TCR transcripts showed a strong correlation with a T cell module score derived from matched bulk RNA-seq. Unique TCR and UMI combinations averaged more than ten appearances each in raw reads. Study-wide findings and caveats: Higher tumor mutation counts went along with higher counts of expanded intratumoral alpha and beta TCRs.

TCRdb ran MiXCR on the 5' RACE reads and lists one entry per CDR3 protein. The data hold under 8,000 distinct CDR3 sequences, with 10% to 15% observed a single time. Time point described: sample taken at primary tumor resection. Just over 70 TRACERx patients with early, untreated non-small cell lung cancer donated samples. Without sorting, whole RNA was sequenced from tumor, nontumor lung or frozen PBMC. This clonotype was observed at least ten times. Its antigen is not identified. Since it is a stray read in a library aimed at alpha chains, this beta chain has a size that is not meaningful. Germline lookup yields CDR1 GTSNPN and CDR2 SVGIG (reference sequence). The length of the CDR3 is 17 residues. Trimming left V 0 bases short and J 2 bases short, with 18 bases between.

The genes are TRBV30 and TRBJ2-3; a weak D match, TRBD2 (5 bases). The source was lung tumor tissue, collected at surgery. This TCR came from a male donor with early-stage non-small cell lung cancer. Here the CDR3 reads CAWSVGWRGINTDTQYF. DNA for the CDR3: TGTGCCTGGAGTGTGGGCTGGAGAGGGATAAACACAGATACGCAGTATTTT.